The clone carrying this TCR beta chain was found many times. What it recognizes is unknown. The CDR3 loop spans 14 amino acids. CDR1 is SGHRS, CDR2 YFSETQ, per germline. V lost 2 bases and J lost 2, with 5 bases in between. Selection for sequencing was limited to patients who had shown CD8+CD57+ cell expansion by flow cytometry. Researchers used genomic DNA as the template to profile TCR beta VDJ and CDR3. Using its own MiXCR run on the reads, TCRdb lists one record per CDR3 protein. The profile covers 200,000 or so distinct CDR3 sequences, with 40% to 60% appearing a single time and about 20% taken by the ten largest. The data were obtained in a study of CD8+CD57+ T cells in acquired aplastic anemia. General observations from the study: Levels of CD8+ Simpson's diversity were not significantly distinct in patients versus controls.

This sequence was found in a human donor with aplastic anemia. The chain has TRBV5-1 and TRBJ2-6; no clear D gene. The sample consisted of sorted CD4+, CD8+, or CD8+CD57+ T cells (not recorded which) from PBMCs. CDR3 region: CASSLEAGANVLTF. For the CDR3, the DNA is TGCGCCAGCAGCTTAGAGGCTGGGGCCAACGTCCTGACTTTC.